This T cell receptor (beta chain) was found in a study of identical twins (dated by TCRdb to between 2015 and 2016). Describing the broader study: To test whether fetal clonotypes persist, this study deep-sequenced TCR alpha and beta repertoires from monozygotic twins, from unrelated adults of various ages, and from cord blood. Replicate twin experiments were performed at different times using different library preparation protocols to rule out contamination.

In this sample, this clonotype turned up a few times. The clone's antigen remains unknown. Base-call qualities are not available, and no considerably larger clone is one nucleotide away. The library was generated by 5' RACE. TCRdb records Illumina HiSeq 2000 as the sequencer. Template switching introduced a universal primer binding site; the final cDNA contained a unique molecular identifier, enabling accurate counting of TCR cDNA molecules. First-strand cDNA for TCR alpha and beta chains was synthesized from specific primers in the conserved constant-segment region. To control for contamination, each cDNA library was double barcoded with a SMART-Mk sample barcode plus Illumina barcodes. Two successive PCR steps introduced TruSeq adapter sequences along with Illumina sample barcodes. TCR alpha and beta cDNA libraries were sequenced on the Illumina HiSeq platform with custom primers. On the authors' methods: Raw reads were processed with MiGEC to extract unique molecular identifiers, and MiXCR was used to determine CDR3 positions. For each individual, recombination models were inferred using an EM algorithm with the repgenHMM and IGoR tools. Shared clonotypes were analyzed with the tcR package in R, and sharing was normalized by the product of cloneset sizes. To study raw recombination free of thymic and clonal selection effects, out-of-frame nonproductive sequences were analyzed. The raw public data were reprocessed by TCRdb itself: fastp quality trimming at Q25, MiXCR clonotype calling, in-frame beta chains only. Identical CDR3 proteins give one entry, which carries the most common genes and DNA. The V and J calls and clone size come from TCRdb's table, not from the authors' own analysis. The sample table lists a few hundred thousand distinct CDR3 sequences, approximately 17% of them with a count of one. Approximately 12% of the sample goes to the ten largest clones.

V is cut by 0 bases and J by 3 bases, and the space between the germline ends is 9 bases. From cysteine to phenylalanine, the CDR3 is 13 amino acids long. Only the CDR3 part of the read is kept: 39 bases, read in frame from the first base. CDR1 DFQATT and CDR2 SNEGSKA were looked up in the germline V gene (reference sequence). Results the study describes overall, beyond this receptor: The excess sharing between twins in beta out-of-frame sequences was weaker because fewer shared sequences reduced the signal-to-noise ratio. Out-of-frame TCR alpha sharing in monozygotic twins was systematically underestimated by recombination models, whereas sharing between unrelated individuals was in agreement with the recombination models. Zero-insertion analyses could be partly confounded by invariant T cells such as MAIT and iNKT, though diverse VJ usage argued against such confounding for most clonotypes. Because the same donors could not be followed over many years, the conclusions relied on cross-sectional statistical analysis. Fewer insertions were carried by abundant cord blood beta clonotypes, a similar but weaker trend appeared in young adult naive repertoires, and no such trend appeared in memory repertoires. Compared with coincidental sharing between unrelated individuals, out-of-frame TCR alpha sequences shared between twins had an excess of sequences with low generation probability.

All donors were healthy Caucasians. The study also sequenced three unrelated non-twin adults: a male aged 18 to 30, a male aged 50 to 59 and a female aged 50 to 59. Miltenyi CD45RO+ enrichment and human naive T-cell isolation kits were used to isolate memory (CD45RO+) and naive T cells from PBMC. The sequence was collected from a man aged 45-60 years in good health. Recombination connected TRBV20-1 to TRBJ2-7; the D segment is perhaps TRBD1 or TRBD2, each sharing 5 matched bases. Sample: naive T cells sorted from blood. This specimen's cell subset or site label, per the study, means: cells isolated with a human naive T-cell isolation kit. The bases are TGCAGTGCTAGAGACGGGGCGCTCTACGAGCAGTACTTC. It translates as CSARDGALYEQYF.